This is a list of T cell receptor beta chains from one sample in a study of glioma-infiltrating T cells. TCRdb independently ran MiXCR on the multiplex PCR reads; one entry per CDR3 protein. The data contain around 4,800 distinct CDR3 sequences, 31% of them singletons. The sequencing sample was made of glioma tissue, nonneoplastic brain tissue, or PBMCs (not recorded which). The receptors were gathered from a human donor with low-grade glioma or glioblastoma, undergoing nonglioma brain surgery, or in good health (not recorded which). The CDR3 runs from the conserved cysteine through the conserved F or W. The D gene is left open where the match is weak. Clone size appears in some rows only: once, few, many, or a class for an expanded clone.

CDR3nt: TGTGCCAGCAGTTACATGGGTTACGAGCAGTACTTC; CDR3aa: CASSYMGYEQYF; j_gene: TRBJ2-7; d_gene: NA; abundance: medium-sized; v_gene: TRBV6-2/TRBV6-3
CDR3nt: TGTGCCAGCAGCCCTTCGACAGGGAGGTCCGGGGAGCTGTTTTTT; CDR3aa: CASSPSTGRSGELFF; j_gene: TRBJ2-2; d_gene: NA; abundance: NA; v_gene: TRBV12-3/TRBV12-4
CDR3nt: TGTGCCAGCAGTCCGACCTTGGACTTCTCGACGGGGGAGCAGTACTTC; CDR3aa: CASSPTLDFSTGEQYF; j_gene: TRBJ2-7; d_gene: NA; abundance: large; v_gene: TRBV27
CDR3nt: TGTGCCAGCAGCTCAGGCGGAGGCACAGATACGCAGTATTTT; CDR3aa: CASSSGGGTDTQYF; j_gene: TRBJ2-3; d_gene: NA; abundance: few; v_gene: TRBV5-4
CDR3nt: TGTGCCAGCAGCTTAGAACTAGCGGGGGGGACAGATACGCAGTATTTT; CDR3aa: CASSLELAGGTDTQYF; j_gene: TRBJ2-3; d_gene: TRBD2; abundance: NA; v_gene: TRBV11-2
CDR3nt: TGCGCCAGCAGCCCAAGTCCGGGGACCTACGAGCAGTACTTC; CDR3aa: CASSPSPGTYEQYF; j_gene: TRBJ2-7; d_gene: NA; abundance: many; v_gene: TRBV4-1
CDR3nt: TGTGCCAGCAGTTCCAAGGCGGGGGAAGGCTACACCTTC; CDR3aa: CASSSKAGEGYTF; j_gene: TRBJ1-2; d_gene: NA; abundance: medium-sized; v_gene: TRBV2
CDR3nt: TGTGCCATCACCCGGGACGTTCAAGAGACCCAGTACTTC; CDR3aa: CAITRDVQETQYF; j_gene: TRBJ2-5; d_gene: NA; abundance: NA; v_gene: TRBV10-3
CDR3nt: TGCGCCAGCAGCCAGGTATCCGGAAGGGGGCAAAATGAGCAGTTCTTC; CDR3aa: CASSQVSGRGQNEQFF; j_gene: TRBJ2-1; d_gene: TRBD1; abundance: medium-sized; v_gene: TRBV4-1
CDR3nt: TGCAGTGCTCAGGGAGCAACTAATGAAAAACTGTTTTTT; CDR3aa: CSAQGATNEKLFF; j_gene: TRBJ1-4; d_gene: NA; abundance: medium-sized; v_gene: TRBV20-1
CDR3nt: TGCGCCAGCAGCCAAGCCCTTCATACCGGGGAGCTGTTTTTT; CDR3aa: CASSQALHTGELFF; j_gene: TRBJ2-2; d_gene: NA; abundance: medium-sized; v_gene: TRBV4-1
CDR3nt: TGCAGCGTCCAGACGGACAGCTCCTACGAGCAGTACTTC; CDR3aa: CSVQTDSSYEQYF; j_gene: TRBJ2-7; d_gene: NA; abundance: NA; v_gene: TRBV29-1
CDR3nt: TGTGCCAGCAGCGGCAACTACAATGAGCAGTTCTTC; CDR3aa: CASSGNYNEQFF; j_gene: TRBJ2-1; d_gene: NA; abundance: NA; v_gene: TRBV27
CDR3nt: TGTGCCAGCAGCCCCTTAGAGAGCGGGGGGCACGGCGAGCAGTACTTC; CDR3aa: CASSPLESGGHGEQYF; j_gene: TRBJ2-7; d_gene: TRBD2; abundance: medium-sized; v_gene: TRBV27
CDR3nt: TGTGCCAGCTCACCATCGGGACGGACAAACACTGAAGCTTTCTTT; CDR3aa: CASSPSGRTNTEAFF; j_gene: TRBJ1-1; d_gene: NA; abundance: medium-sized; v_gene: TRBV18
CDR3nt: TGTGCCAGCAGTGAGGGGACAGGGGAATTGTTCTTC; CDR3aa: CASSEGTGELFF; j_gene: TRBJ2-1; d_gene: TRBD1; abundance: medium-sized; v_gene: TRBV6-1
CDR3nt: TGTGCCAGCATTAGGAGTATGGGGGGCACAGATACGCAGTATTTT; CDR3aa: CASIRSMGGTDTQYF; j_gene: TRBJ2-3; d_gene: NA; abundance: many; v_gene: TRBV5-4
CDR3nt: TGCAGTGCTAGAATAGGCTCCCGGGGGTACAATGAGCAGTTCTTC; CDR3aa: CSARIGSRGYNEQFF; j_gene: TRBJ2-1; d_gene: NA; abundance: medium-sized; v_gene: TRBV20-1
CDR3nt: TGCAGTGCCCCAGTCTGTACCTACGAGCAGTACTTC; CDR3aa: CSAPVCTYEQYF; j_gene: TRBJ2-7; d_gene: NA; abundance: NA; v_gene: TRBV20-1
CDR3nt: TGTGCCAGCAGCTTGGCCGGTGAGCGGGGCCTAATGACCCAGTACTTC; CDR3aa: CASSLAGERGLMTQYF; j_gene: TRBJ2-5; d_gene: TRBD2; abundance: NA; v_gene: TRBV5-4
CDR3nt: TGTGCCACCCAGAGCGGGAGCAGGGCAGATAAGCAGTATTTT; CDR3aa: CATQSGSRADKQYF; j_gene: TRBJ2-3; d_gene: TRBD2; abundance: NA; v_gene: TRBV27
CDR3nt: TGCAGTGCTAGAGATCCGAAAGCGGGAGGGCCAAAGGATACGCAGTATTTT; CDR3aa: CSARDPKAGGPKDTQYF; j_gene: TRBJ2-3; d_gene: TRBD2; abundance: NA; v_gene: TRBV20-1